Listed below are T cell receptor beta chains from one sample, sequenced in a study of cytomegalovirus exposure and HLA in healthy donors. Here immunoSEQ multiplex PCR was the method, and the copy in TCRdb shows in-frame clones only, minus some. This sample yields just under 65,000 clones, of which 95% are seen a single time; about 6.5% belongs to the top ten. The sequenced sample consisted of PBMCs. These receptors came from a woman aged 18 to 35 in good health and CMV-seropositive. CDR3s include the opening cysteine and the closing phenylalanine or tryptophan. The order of the fields is D gene, V gene, clone size, J gene, CDR3 DNA, CDR3 protein. A D gene is named only where the DNA matches it firmly. Where a row states a size, it is once, few, many or the class of an expanded clone; other rows omit it.

D: TRBD1
V: TRBV19
size: -
J: TRBJ1-5
DNA: TGTGCCAGTAGTGCGGGAAGACAGGGCGCTAATCAGCCCCAGCATTTT
CDR3: CASSAGRQGANQPQHF

D: -
V: TRBV30
size: -
J: TRBJ1-1
DNA: TGTGCCTGGAGCGGAGGGTCTAGAGCTTTCTTT
CDR3: CAWSGGSRAFF

D: -
V: TRBV19
size: -
J: TRBJ1-5
DNA: TGTGCCAGTAGTACCCAGGGTTATAGCAATCAGCCCCAGCATTTT
CDR3: CASSTQGYSNQPQHF

D: TRBD2
V: TRBV7-3
size: -
J: TRBJ2-3
DNA: TGTGCCAGCAGCTCAGATAGCGGGAGCACAGATACGCAGTATTTT
CDR3: CASSSDSGSTDTQYF

D: -
V: TRBV6-1
size: -
J: TRBJ1-6
DNA: TGTGCCAGCAGTAACAGGGAGTCACCCCTCCACTTT
CDR3: CASSNRESPLHF

D: -
V: TRBV5-4
size: -
J: TRBJ1-6
DNA: TGTGCCAGCAGCTTTTCTGTTAATTCACCCCTCCACTTT
CDR3: CASSFSVNSPLHF

D: -
V: TRBV30
size: once
J: TRBJ2-3
DNA: TGTGCTCTCGGCAGGGGCCCCACAGATACGCAGTATTTT
CDR3: CALGRGPTDTQYF

D: TRBD2
V: TRBV7-3
size: -
J: TRBJ2-3
DNA: TGTGCCAGCAGCCCGGTAGCGGGAGGCGGCACAGATACGCAGTATTTT
CDR3: CASSPVAGGGTDTQYF

D: -
V: TRBV29-1
size: -
J: TRBJ2-1
DNA: TGCAGCGCCTGGGCGCGGGGGCCAAATCACCATGAGCAGTTCTTC
CDR3: CSAWARGPNHHEQFF

D: TRBD1
V: TRBV18
size: -
J: TRBJ2-5
DNA: TGTGCCAGCTCACCACTTCCAGGGCAGGGGGCCTTCGAGACCCAGTACTTC
CDR3: CASSPLPGQGAFETQYF

D: TRBD2
V: TRBV5-1
size: -
J: TRBJ2-2
DNA: TGCGCCAGCAGCAGTCTAGCGGGAGTAGGGGCCGGGGAGCTGTTTTTT
CDR3: CASSSLAGVGAGELFF

D: -
V: TRBV18
size: -
J: TRBJ1-1
DNA: TGTGCCAGCTCACCACCGGGGGGAGAGTACACTGAAGCTTTCTTT
CDR3: CASSPPGGEYTEAFF

D: -
V: TRBV7-9
size: -
J: TRBJ2-7
DNA: TGTGCCAGCAGTCCACAGCTGTCCCCATCCTACGAGCAGTACTTC
CDR3: CASSPQLSPSYEQYF